Listed here is a single T cell receptor (beta chain). The specificity of this receptor is unknown. Base-call qualities are not available, and no considerably larger clone is one nucleotide away. This sample is part of a study of blood T cell repertoires in COVID-19 (dated by TCRdb to about 2020). Background on the whole study: Collaborator samples came from the United States, Italy and Spain and covered acute and convalescent phases of COVID-19. Samples came from the ongoing ImmuneRACE study (first 160 participants) plus 1,254 subjects from 6 global collaborators. The repertoires were released in a freely available public database intended as a resource for research on the immune response to SARS-CoV-2. HLA class I and class II types, where available, came from metadata supplied by the sample provider rather than from assay-based typing. The material from the prospective study consisted of cDNA or gDNA derived from T cells, B-cell-depleted T cells, or PBMCs. A de-identified subject ID, COVID-19 status, age in years and sex were almost always included in the sample metadata. Subjects who had been exposed to COVID-19, were actively infected with it, or had recovered from it provided the deeply sampled blood TCRbeta repertoires that made up the dataset. What the work shows at the level of the full study, not this receptor alone: The quantity of clinical and demographic metadata differed by source and by participant and was supplied without curation.

Collaborating institutions collected whole blood in K2EDTA tubes following their own protocols. For TCRbeta analysis, collaborators shipped samples in one of three forms: frozen whole blood, isolated PBMCs, or DNA extracted from either of those sample types. TCRbeta CDR3 regions were amplified from genomic DNA by means of the immunoSEQ Assay, a bias-controlled multiplex PCR. The published analysis was carried out like this. The number of nucleated cells in each sample was estimated by amplification of reference gene primers within the assay. To quantify the absolute abundance of each unique TCRbeta CDR3 rearrangement, sequence reads were collapsed and filtered. Productive Simpson clonality was computed per sample as the square root of Simpson's diversity index over productive rearrangements. Drawn from immuneACCESS, this table holds only the in-frame rearrangements with V and J called that TCRdb kept. Clones are partly lost; checked studies trace under half to an unresolved V gene and leave the rest unexplained. The DNA gave D and trimming, while V, J and clone size come from that table. Present in this sample are approximately 170,000 clones, approximately 87% of which were seen just once. Under 4.5% of the sample rests with the top ten.

After removal of 6 bases from V and 1 base from J, the junction retains 8 bases not matched to a gene. The CDR3 runs 15 residues from the cysteine to the phenylalanine. Just CDR3 DNA is preserved here, 45 bases in frame from base 1. The germline V gene gives CDR1 as SQVTM and CDR2 as ANQGSEA. This chain joins TRBV29-1 to TRBJ2-2, and TRBD1 aligns with 7 junction nucleotides. The receptor was isolated from a woman aged 70-85 years with acute or convalescent COVID-19. The sample comprised peripheral blood. The nucleotides are TGCAGCGTAAAGACAGGGTTGGTGAACACCGGGGAGCTGTTTTTT. It translates to CSVKTGLVNTGELFF.